These T cell receptor beta chains were read from a single sample in a study of shared clonotypes between healthy human individuals. The assay was immunoSEQ multiplex PCR, and TCRdb's table has in-frame clones only and misses some. The table records a few million clones, approximately 93% of them present only once. The sequenced sample consisted of naive CD4+ T cells from PBMCs. These receptors were collected from a man younger than 35 in good health. Some clones in this sample may be carry-over from other donors' samples. CDR3s include the opening cysteine and the closing phenylalanine or tryptophan. A D gene is named only where the DNA matches it firmly.

d_call | j_call | v_call | cdr3_aa
NA | TRBJ2-5 | TRBV2 | CASSASRSQETQYF
NA | TRBJ1-5 | TRBV7-2 | CASSFTSSNQPQHF
NA | TRBJ2-5 | TRBV14 | CASSLGPGQIGETQYF
TRBD2 | TRBJ2-1 | TRBV19 | CASSIRASGYNEQFF
TRBD2 | TRBJ2-2 | TRBV11-3 | CASSLGLAENTGELFF
NA | TRBJ1-5 | TRBV5-1 | CASSLESPSQPQHF
NA | TRBJ2-1 | TRBV5-6 | CASSPLGDHYNEQFF
TRBD1 | TRBJ1-2 | TRBV2 | CASSDGQGFNGYTF
TRBD1 | TRBJ1-2 | TRBV7-9 | CASSLTGQNGYTF
NA | TRBJ1-4 | TRBV2 | CASGLPGGGELFF
NA | TRBJ1-5 | TRBV23-1 | CASRGSSQPQHF
NA | TRBJ2-3 | TRBV21-1 | CASSKPSRLRSPFTDTQYF
NA | TRBJ1-4 | TRBV6-6 | CASSRGGENEKLFF
TRBD1 | TRBJ1-1 | TRBV4-1 | CASSPPGTVNTEAFF
TRBD1 | TRBJ1-5 | TRBV4-1 | CASSLDRADQPQHF
NA | TRBJ2-5 | TRBV5-1 | CASSSDRQETQYF
NA | TRBJ1-2 | TRBV15 | CATSRDNRANYGYTF
TRBD2 | TRBJ2-7 | TRBV5-4 | CASSTLAGFAYEQYF
NA | TRBJ2-7 | TRBV27 | CASTRLTGSRTYEQYF
NA | TRBJ1-1 | TRBV9 | CASSAPQGRGVMNTEAFF
NA | TRBJ1-1 | TRBV10-3 | CAISVQGKNTEAFF
TRBD2 | TRBJ2-3 | TRBV5-1 | CASSLGLIGGRATTDTQYF
NA | TRBJ1-1 | TRBV2 | CASSTQGYTEAFF
NA | TRBJ2-7 | TRBV2 | CASSRPLGATYYEQYF
TRBD1 | TRBJ1-2 | TRBV28 | CASRRATGANYGYTF
NA | TRBJ1-1 | TRBV5-1 | CASSLGQMNTEAFF
NA | TRBJ1-1 | TRBV29-1 | CSASGGLNTEAFF
TRBD2 | TRBJ2-1 | TRBV30 | CAGTSGRRNEQFF
TRBD2 | TRBJ2-1 | TRBV5-1 | CASSLESSGVSYNEQFF
NA | TRBJ1-2 | TRBV28 | CASRVGMDGYTF
NA | TRBJ2-2 | TRBV19 | CASGGTANTGELFF
TRBD1 | TRBJ1-3 | TRBV7-9 | CASSGRDSRRGNTIYF
NA | TRBJ1-4 | TRBV7-9 | CASGWTLATNEKLFF
TRBD1 | TRBJ2-3 | TRBV2 | CASSVRDRGADTQYF
NA | TRBJ1-4 | TRBV4-1 | CASSRGPSEKLFF
TRBD2 | TRBJ2-5 | TRBV10-3 | CATSGQETQYF
TRBD2 | TRBJ2-3 | TRBV4-1 | CASSVGTSRTDTQYF
NA | TRBJ2-7 | TRBV28 | CASSTRPGPDEQYF
TRBD2 | TRBJ2-5 | TRBV7-9 | CASSSGTSGETQYF
TRBD1 | TRBJ1-2 | TRBV7-2 | CASSSAGQGNYGYTF